This T cell receptor beta chain is from a study of cytomegalovirus exposure and HLA in healthy donors. The study's findings and limits: The likely origin of a cluster of highly shared sequence variants was a sequencing artifact.

J lost 8 bases, V lost 6 bases, and 9 bases had no gene match. This CDR3 has 14 residues. Germline CDR1 MDHEN, CDR2 SYDVKM. PCR amplification relied on 60 Vbeta primers (plus 13 Jbeta primers). Data came from immunoSEQ multiplex PCR; TCRdb stores just in-frame clones and leaves some out. The sample yields about 160,000 clones, 70% to 80% seen once. Only one count was recorded for this clone. Its antigen is currently unknown. Sequencing used PBMCs. This chain links TRBV28 with TRBJ1-4; 7 nucleotides line up with TRBD1. The sequence was obtained from a man aged 25 to 40 in good health and CMV-seronegative. CDR3 in amino acids: CASSSDRVGEKLFF. In DNA form, the CDR3 reads TGTGCCAGCAGCTCTGACAGGGTGGGGGAAAAACTGTTTTTT.